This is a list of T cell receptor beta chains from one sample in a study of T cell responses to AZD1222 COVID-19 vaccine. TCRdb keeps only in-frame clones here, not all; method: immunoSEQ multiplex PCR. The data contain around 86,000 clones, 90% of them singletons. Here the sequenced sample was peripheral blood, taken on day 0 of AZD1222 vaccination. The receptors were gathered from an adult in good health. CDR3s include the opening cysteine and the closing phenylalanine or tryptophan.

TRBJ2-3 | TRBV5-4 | CASALENTDTQYF
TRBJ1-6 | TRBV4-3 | CASSQDQGPHYNSPLHF
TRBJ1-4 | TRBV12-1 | CARRQAPGEKLFF
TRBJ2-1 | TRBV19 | CASSRQGDLTNEQFF
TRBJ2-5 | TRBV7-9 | CASSFRGLDQETQYF
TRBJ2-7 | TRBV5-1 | CAPQGTFSYEQYF
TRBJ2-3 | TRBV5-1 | CASTPLVVSDTQYF
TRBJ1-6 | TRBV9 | CASSGTVVGNSPLHF
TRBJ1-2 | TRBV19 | CASSSTLLTLDYGYTF
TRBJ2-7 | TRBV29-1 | CSVKGVGTEQYF
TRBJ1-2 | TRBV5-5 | CASSYNYGYTF
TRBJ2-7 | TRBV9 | CASSGQVSYEQYF
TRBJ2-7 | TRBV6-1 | CASSEARQGAYEQYF
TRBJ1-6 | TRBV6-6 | CASSYSKAVYNSPLHF
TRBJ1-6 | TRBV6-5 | CASSYTPGIDNSPLHF
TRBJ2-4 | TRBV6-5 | CASTDRLAKNIQYF
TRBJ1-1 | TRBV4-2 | CASSQVYQGPVAFF
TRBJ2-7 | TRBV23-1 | CASRPTSGPSYEQYF